This T cell receptor (beta chain) was sequenced for a study of long-term antiretroviral therapy in people with HIV. Germline CDR1 reads SGHAT; CDR2 reads FQNNGV. V lost 1 base to trimming and J lost 0 bases, with 4 bases between them. This CDR3 is 13 amino acids long. Whole-study results and caveats: Before ART, certain clones expanded, and these dominated the repertoire at all time points.

Survey-level resolution applied to immunoSEQ assay v3.0. Target depth was 40,000-50,000 T-cell genomes per sample. Produced via immunoSEQ multiplex PCR; TCRdb's table is partial and in-frame only. The sample has some 21,000 clones; more than 75% are singletons. Concerning this clone itself: Its antigen is undetermined.

The TCR sequence derives from a man in his sixties with HIV. This chain links TRBV11-2 with TRBJ2-7; D is uncertain. The specimen was unsorted PBMCs, collected 2.3 years after starting antiretroviral therapy. Here the CDR3 reads CASSLGISYEQYF. The DNA of the CDR3 is TGTGCCAGCAGCTTAGGCATCTCCTACGAGCAGTACTTC.